This TCR beta chain was sequenced in a study of blood T cell repertoires in COVID-19. Germline values: CDR1 SNHLY, CDR2 FYNNEI. V was cut by 5 bases and J by 6 bases, with 17 bases left in between. The CDR3 loop spans 14 amino acids. The data were produced by immunoSEQ multiplex PCR, yet TCRdb's version contains in-frame clones alone and is incomplete. Here the sample spans around 250,000 clones, 90% being singletons. Material for sequencing was PBMCs or T cells enriched from blood (not recorded which). The TCR comes from a woman aged 25 to 39 with acute COVID-19. The chain is built from TRBV2 and TRBJ2-7; weak D call: TRBD1 (6 bases). CDR3 sequence reads: CASSLRDNWGEQYF. The DNA of the CDR3 is TGTGCCAGCAGTCTCCGGGACAACTGGGGCGAGCAGTACTTC. Full variable domain (remainder filled in from reference TRBV2 and TRBJ2-7): EPEVTQTPSHQVTQMGQEVILRCVPISNHLYFYWYRQILGQKVEFLVSFYNNEISEKSEIFDDQFSVERPDGSNFTLKIRSTKLEDSAMYFCASSLRDNWGEQYFGPGTRLTVT.